A selection of T cell receptor beta chains follows, all from one sample in a study of T cell changes during pregnancy in multiple sclerosis. Sequencing was performed with immunoSEQ multiplex PCR; in TCRdb, only in-frame clones are kept and a portion is missing. The data contain 70,000 to 95,000 clones, approximately 92% of them singletons. The source was peripheral blood, collected in the first trimester of pregnancy. The receptor source for this set is a female donor with multiple sclerosis, enrolled in a pregnancy study. The CDR3 runs from the conserved cysteine through the conserved F or W. The D gene is left open where the match is weak. Clone size is given for some rows only: seen once, a few or many times, or a class if the clone is expanded.

>.|.|TRBJ1-2|15|TRBV6-5
TGTGCCAGCAGTTTCTCCACAGGGTTGGACTATGGCTACACCTTC
CASSFSTGLDYGYTF
>.|.|TRBJ1-5|15|TRBV7-2
TGTGCCAGCAGCTCCGGGACAATCATTAATCAGCCCCAGCATTTT
CASSSGTIINQPQHF
>.|.|TRBJ2-5|13|TRBV18
TGTGCCAGCTCACAAAACAGGGAGGAGACCCAGTACTTC
CASSQNREETQYF
>.|TRBD1|TRBJ1-4|14|TRBV6-1
TGTGCCAGCAGACAGGGGCCCACCCAAGAAAAACTGTTTTTT
CASRQGPTQEKLFF
>.|TRBD2|TRBJ2-3|16|TRBV7-2
TGTGCCAGCAGCTTAGATATAGCGGGGGGTGCAGATACGCAGTATTTT
CASSLDIAGGADTQYF
>.|.|TRBJ2-5|13|TRBV12-5
TGTGCTAGTGATCAAGACAGGAGCGAGACCCAGTACTTC
CASDQDRSETQYF
>few|.|TRBJ2-7|14|TRBV19
TGTGCCAGTAGCGAACAGAGAACTTCCTACGAGCAGTACTTC
CASSEQRTSYEQYF
>.|.|TRBJ1-4|13|TRBV2
TGTGCCAGCGAACAGTTCCGTAATGAAAAACTGTTTTTT
CASEQFRNEKLFF
>.|TRBD1|TRBJ1-2|14|TRBV5-1
TGCGCCAGCAGCCCGGGACAGATGGAATATGGCTACACCTTC
CASSPGQMEYGYTF
>.|TRBD2|TRBJ2-1|15|TRBV11-2
TGTGCCAGCAGCTTAGGGCGGGGGGCTTTGAATGAGCAGTTCTTC
CASSLGRGALNEQFF
>.|.|TRBJ1-1|13|TRBV9
TGTGCCAGCAGCGTAGGAGCGAACACTGAAGCTTTCTTT
CASSVGANTEAFF
>.|.|TRBJ2-2|12|TRBV5-1
TGCGCCAGCAGCCAAAACACCGGGGAGCTGTTTTTT
CASSQNTGELFF
>.|.|TRBJ2-2|14|TRBV6-5
TGTGCCAGCAGTTACAGCATCCTCACCGGGGAGCTGTTTTTT
CASSYSILTGELFF
>.|TRBD2|TRBJ2-1|15|TRBV29-1
TGCAGCGTCCCCGGACTAGCGGGCTCCTACAATGAGCAGTTCTTC
CSVPGLAGSYNEQFF
>once|TRBD2|TRBJ2-3|19|TRBV4-2
TGTGCCAGCAGCCAAGATTTCGAGCGGGGGGCCTCTAGCACAGATACGCAGTATTTT
CASSQDFERGASSTDTQYF
>.|TRBD1|TRBJ1-5|14|TRBV19
TGTGCCAGTAGGAAAGACAGGGGCAATCAGCCCCAGCATTTT
CASRKDRGNQPQHF
>.|TRBD1|TRBJ2-7|15|TRBV4-1
TGCGCCAGCAGCCAAGATCGAGGGACAGGGTCGGAGCAGTACTTC
CASSQDRGTGSEQYF
>.|.|TRBJ1-2|14|TRBV5-1
TGCGCCAGCAGCTTTGGGGGCGAAAACTATGGCTACACCTTC
CASSFGGENYGYTF
>.|.|TRBJ1-1|14|TRBV19
TGTGCCAGTAGCCCCCGGGAGGGGAACACTGAAGCTTTCTTT
CASSPREGNTEAFF
>.|TRBD1|TRBJ1-4|14|TRBV5-4
TGTGCCAGCAGCCCCGGGACAGGGGGCGAAAAACTGTTTTTT
CASSPGTGGEKLFF
>.|.|TRBJ2-7|15|TRBV19
TGTGCCAGTAGTATAGAGGAGGACGGTCCCTACGAGCAGTACTTC
CASSIEEDGPYEQYF
>.|.|TRBJ2-7|13|TRBV6-5
TGTGCCAGCAGCACCGAGCGGCACTACGAGCAGTACTTC
CASSTERHYEQYF
>.|TRBD2|TRBJ2-1|14|TRBV27
TGTGCCAGCATGAGGTGGGGGGGGTACAATGAGCAGTTCTTC
CASMRWGGYNEQFF
>.|.|TRBJ2-5|11|TRBV2
TGTGCCAGCAGTGATTTCGGTACCCAGTACTTC
CASSDFGTQYF
>.|.|TRBJ2-5|11|TRBV2
TGTGCCAGCAGAATAGCGGAGACCCAGTACTTC
CASRIAETQYF
>.|TRBD1|TRBJ2-5|14|TRBV10-2
TGCGCCAGCAGTTCGGGACAGGGGCAAGAGACCCAGTACTTC
CASSSGQGQETQYF